This T cell receptor (beta chain) was captured by sequencing in a study of blood T cell repertoires in COVID-19. Overall study context: In each case, the material was cDNA or gDNA derived from T cells, B-cell-depleted T cells, or PBMCs.

Using immunoSEQ multiplex PCR, the repertoire was profiled, and TCRdb retains in-frame clones only, with some absent. Among around 250,000 clones listed, roughly 83% were seen once. V was clipped by 6 bases and J by 1 base, with 8 bases between them. There are 13 residues in the CDR3. CDR1 LNHDA and CDR2 SQIVND come from the germline V gene (reference sequence). The chain joins TRBV19 to TRBJ2-3, with D unresolved. The sequenced sample was peripheral blood. This receptor was obtained from an elderly woman with COVID-19, enrolled during active disease. Written as DNA, the CDR3 is TGTGCCAGTAGGAGTCTTGGCACAGATACGCAGTATTTT. Amino acids: CASRSLGTDTQYF.